Below are 23 T cell receptor beta chains sequenced from a single sample in a study of cytomegalovirus exposure and HLA in healthy donors (dated by TCRdb to about 2017). Library creation used the immunoSEQ multiplex PCR assay. For the multiplex PCR, a mixture combining 60 forward primers for TCR Vbeta segments and 13 reverse primers for TCR Jbeta segments was used. TCRdb holds this immuneACCESS table with in-frame rearrangements only. Some clones are missing; in checked studies, unresolved V genes explain under half, and the rest has no known cause. Present in this sample are around 70,000 clones, 65% to 85% of which were seen just once. The ten largest make up 12% of the sample. The material sequenced was PBMCs. These receptors were taken from a man in his 70s in good health and CMV-seronegative.

V usage is TRBV7-2 and J usage is TRBJ1-3; 10 bases line up with TRBD1. V lost 1 base and J lost 0; bases outside the gene matches: 3. This CDR3 comprises 17 residues. Germline CDR1 reads SGHTA; CDR2 reads FQGNSA. CDR3 nucleotide sequence: TGTGCCAGCAGCTTAGGGACAGGGGGATTCTCTGGAAACACCATATATTTT. This sequence encodes CASSLGTGGFSGNTIYF.

The chain couples TRBV30 to TRBJ1-6; D remains unclear. V lost 0 bases and J 10 bases, leaving 13 bases between the germline ends. Germline loops: CDR1 GTSNPN, CDR2 SVGIG (reference sequence). The CDR3 is 14 residues long. This CDR3 reads CAWSVRLEASPLHF. The CDR3 nucleotides are TGTGCCTGGAGTGTACGGTTAGAAGCCTCACCCCTCCACTTT. The full variable domain, completed using reference TRBV30 and TRBJ1-6, is SQTIHQWPATLVQPVGSPLSLECTVEGTSNPNLYWYRQAAGRGLQLLFYSVGIGQISSEVPQNLSASRPQDRQFILSSKKLLLSDSGFYLCAWSVRLEASPLHFGNGTRLTVT.

This clone occurred once. The rearrangement uses TRBV28 and TRBJ2-7; 7 bases agree with TRBD1. The length of the CDR3 is 12 residues. V dropped 6 bases and J dropped 7; count of bases not matched to a gene: 6. Germline V lookup: CDR1 MDHEN, CDR2 SYDVKM. CDR3 sequence reads: CASRWTGGEQYF. CDR3 DNA sequence: TGTGCCAGCAGATGGACAGGAGGAGAGCAGTACTTC.

This clone was seen a single time. The chain couples TRBV11-2 to TRBJ2-3; 8 nucleotides match TRBD2. V lost 6 bases and J lost 1; bases outside the gene matches: 12. The CDR3 has 17 amino acids. CDR1 and CDR2 (germline): SGHAT, FQNNGV. The CDR3 loop reads CASRTFGLAPGTDTQYF. Here the CDR3 DNA reads TGTGCCAGCAGGACTTTCGGACTAGCACCAGGCACAGATACGCAGTATTTT.

The chain is built from TRBV25-1 and TRBJ2-7, with 8 nucleotides matching TRBD1. V lost 6 bases to trimming and J lost 2 bases; unmatched junction nucleotides: 6. Germline V gene data show CDR1 as MGHDK and CDR2 as SYGVNS. The CDR3 sequence is 14 residues long. The CDR3 region has the DNA TGTGCCAGCAGAACAGACAGGGGAGCCTACGAGCAGTACTTC. It yields the protein CASRTDRGAYEQYF.

V gene TRBV11-2 combines with J gene TRBJ1-3; D ambiguous. Germline assignment: CDR1 SGHAT and CDR2 FQNNGV. This CDR3 is 14 amino acids long. Trimming took 3 bases from V and 0 from J, leaving 6 bases between them. The CDR3 region is CASSLGSSGNTIYF. The CDR3, as DNA: TGTGCCAGCAGCTTGGGGAGCTCTGGAAACACCATATATTTT.

The V gene is TRBV5-8, the J gene TRBJ2-1; TRBD2 matches 9 bases. Germline V CDR1 and CDR2: SGHTS, YDEGEE. The CDR3 totals 16 residues. V lost 4 bases and J lost 3; bases outside the gene matches: 8. The CDR3, as DNA: TGTGCCAGCAGCCCCGCCGCTAGCGGGGTCTACAATGAGCAGTTCTTC. This gives the protein CASSPAASGVYNEQFF.

The rearrangement joins TRBV19 to TRBJ2-5; a weak D match, TRBD2 (6 bases). The CDR3 has 15 residues. The germline gives CDR1 LNHDA, CDR2 SQIVND (reference sequence). V was pared by 3 bases and J by 4 bases, with 15 bases between. The CDR3 region is CASSIAGTLVETQYF. CDR3 DNA: TGTGCCAGTAGTATCGCGGGGACCCTGGTAGAGACCCAGTACTTC.

The chain links TRBV9 to TRBJ2-1, with D tentatively TRBD1 (5 bases). The CDR3 spans 18 residues. Trimming stripped 3 bases from V and 1 base from J, with 20 bases between. The germline CDR1 and CDR2 sequences are SGDLS and YYNGEE. CDR3 sequence (DNA): TGTGCCAGCAGCGCTATCCCTACAGGAGTCGGATCCTACAATGAGCAGTTCTTC. Encoded protein: CASSAIPTGVGSYNEQFF.

This chain links TRBV10-2 with TRBJ2-1, with D hard to call. The CDR3 extends over 13 amino acids. Germline CDR1 reads WSHSY; CDR2 reads SAAADI. V was trimmed by 6 bases and J by 3 bases, leaving 9 bases between them. In nucleotides, the CDR3 is TGCGCCAGCAGGGGCCGATACTACAATGAGCAGTTCTTC. Its protein is CASRGRYYNEQFF.

This clone was seen once. This chain connects TRBV11-2 to TRBJ2-7; tentatively, D is TRBD1 (6 bases). Trimming shortened V by 5 bases and J by 7 bases, and 24 bases separated the two germline ends. The CDR3 runs to 16 residues. The germline CDR1 and CDR2 sequences are SGHAT and FQNNGV. CDR3: CASSRGSGTPLVEQYF. In DNA, the CDR3 is TGTGCCAGCAGCCGAGGTTCCGGGACACCACTTGTGGAGCAGTACTTC.

This clone was seen a handful of times. At one end the junction does not follow the germline gene, possibly because of a read error. The V gene is TRBV6-5, the J gene TRBJ1-4; 12 bases agree with TRBD1. This CDR3 is 13 amino acids long. CDR1 is MNHEY and CDR2 is SVGAGI in the germline V gene. CDR3 amino acids: CASSTGTGGFPMF. The CDR3 nucleotides are TGTGCCAGCAGTACCGGGACAGGGGGCTTTCCCATGTTT.

This chain joins TRBV6-6 and TRBJ1-4, with D possibly being TRBD1 (5 bases). Germline CDR1 is MNHNY and CDR2 is SVGAGI (reference sequence). This CDR3 region has 15 residues. V was shortened by 5 bases and J by 0 bases, with 10 bases between the two germline ends. The DNA for the CDR3 is TGTGCCAGCAGTCGTCAGGGTGCAACTAATGAAAAACTGTTTTTT. Translated: CASSRQGATNEKLFF.

The V gene is TRBV19, the J gene TRBJ1-1; unclear D gene. CDR1 LNHDA and CDR2 SQIVND come from the germline V gene (reference sequence). The germline V and J ends were trimmed by 2 bases and 2 bases, with 12 bases remaining between them. This CDR3 contains 15 residues. CDR3 loop: CASSIFSGVNTEAFF. The DNA for the CDR3 is TGTGCCAGTAGTATATTTAGCGGGGTCAACACTGAAGCTTTCTTT. Combining the CDR3 with reference TRBV19 and TRBJ1-1 gives the whole variable domain DGGITQSPKYLFRKEGQNVTLSCEQNLNHDAMYWYRQDPGQGLRLIYYSQIVNDFQKGDIAEGYSVSREKKESFPLTVTSAQKNPTAFYLCASSIFSGVNTEAFFGQGTRLTVV.

V is TRBV7-9 and J is TRBJ1-2; TRBD1 matches 10 bases. Unmatched junction bases numbered 8, after V lost 5 bases and J lost 8 bases. CDR3 size: 14 residues. CDR1 SEHNR and CDR2 FQNEAQ come from the germline V gene (reference sequence). CDR3 protein: CASSPGQGSSGYTF. CDR3 in DNA: TGTGCCAGCAGCCCGGGACAGGGGTCTAGCGGCTACACCTTC.

This chain links TRBV5-1 with TRBJ2-5, with 9 positions matching TRBD2. CDR1 SGHRS and CDR2 YFSETQ come from the germline V gene. J gave up 5 bases and V 5 bases, and 10 bases lay outside the gene matches. The CDR3 sequence is 15 residues long. CDR3 loop: CASRLAGIPQETQYF. As DNA, the CDR3 is TGCGCCAGCAGGCTAGCGGGGATCCCCCAGGAGACCCAGTACTTC.

The genes are TRBV6-5 and TRBJ1-1, with D perhaps matching TRBD1 (6 bases). CDR1 and CDR2 from the germline V gene are MNHEY and SVGAGI. This CDR3 has 11 amino acids. V lost 5 bases to trimming and J lost 9 bases, with 10 bases between them. The CDR3 loop reads CASSIGQQAFF. CDR3 in DNA: TGTGCCAGCAGTATTGGACAGCAAGCTTTCTTT.

This chain uses TRBV2 with TRBJ1-5; no reliable D call. Germline values: CDR1 SNHLY, CDR2 FYNNEI. CDR3 length: 14 residues. Trimming removed 7 bases at V and 0 bases at J, with 10 bases between. The CDR3 protein is CASMGSNSNQPQHF. The CDR3 DNA sequence: TGTGCCAGCATGGGCAGCAATAGCAATCAGCCCCAGCATTTT. The whole variable domain, filled in from reference TRBV2 and TRBJ1-5, reads EPEVTQTPSHQVTQMGQEVILRCVPISNHLYFYWYRQILGQKVEFLVSFYNNEISEKSEIFDDQFSVERPDGSNFTLKIRSTKLEDSAMYFCASMGSNSNQPQHFGDGTRLSIL.

As concerns this clone: A read error may produce the germline difference seen at one junction end. The chain is built from TRBV7-9 and TRBJ1-2; no definite D call. CDR1 SEHNR and CDR2 FQNEAQ come from the germline V gene (reference sequence). The CDR3 runs 11 residues. In DNA, the CDR3 is TGTGCCAGCAGGAACTCCACAGTTACCGACTTC. It is translated as CASRNSTVTDF.

This clone was seen only a few times. The rearrangement joins TRBV4-3 to TRBJ2-1, with 9 nucleotides matching TRBD2. The CDR3 has 17 residues. V was pared by 4 bases and J by 6 bases, with 13 bases of the junction left unmatched. CDR1 is LGHNA and CDR2 is YSLEER in the germline V gene. The chain's CDR3 is CASSPSYSGRGVNEQFF. The CDR3 coding sequence is TGCGCCAGCAGCCCGAGTTATAGCGGGAGAGGGGTCAATGAGCAGTTCTTC.

This clone was counted a few times. The gene calls are TRBV5-1 and TRBJ1-1; 7 bases line up with TRBD1. Trimming at V came to 4 bases and at J to 4 bases, leaving 4 bases not matched to a gene. The CDR3 consists of 13 residues. Germline values: CDR1 SGHRS, CDR2 YFSETQ. The CDR3 DNA reads TGCGCCAGCAGCACAGGGGTTGTCACTGAAGCTTTCTTT. Translation gives CASSTGVVTEAFF.

The genes are TRBV28 and TRBJ1-5, with D perhaps TRBD1 (5 bases). The CDR3 runs to 15 residues. With 5 bases removed from V and 0 bases from J, the gap between germline ends came to 11 bases. Germline V CDR1 and CDR2: MDHEN, SYDVKM. CDR3 DNA sequence: TGTGCCAGCAGTCCCCAGGGTATTAGCAATCAGCCCCAGCATTTT. Protein: CASSPQGISNQPQHF.

In the case of this clone: Other nucleotide sequences in the sample specify the same CDR3. This chain joins TRBV5-1 and TRBJ2-7; 10 bases are a match to TRBD2. The CDR3 consists of 15 residues. V was clipped by 0 bases and J by 2 bases; unmatched bases: 2. CDR1 is SGHRS, CDR2 YFSETQ, per germline. CDR3 sequence: CASSLALAGAYEQYF. For the CDR3, the DNA is TGCGCCAGCAGCTTGGCCCTAGCGGGGGCCTACGAGCAGTACTTC.